Listed here are 28 T cell receptor beta chains from one sample, sequenced in a study of CD8 T cells in Susac syndrome. The authors reverse transcribed roughly 0.5 to 1 ug RNA with random hexamers. MiXCR, applied by TCRdb to the immunoSEQ multiplex PCR reads, yields one record per CDR3 protein. The sample has some 160,000 distinct CDR3 sequences, around 94% seen once; the top ten hold 0.1% to 0.12%. Sequencing was done on a sample of CD4+ T cells from PBMCs. The receptors here all came from a human donor with Susac syndrome.

V is TRBV5-6 and J is TRBJ2-1, with TRBD1 matching 9 bases. V trimming: 4 bases; J trimming: 0 bases; junction bases outside the gene matches: 14. CDR3 size: 19 residues. CDR1 and CDR2 (germline): SGHDT, YYEEEE. In nucleotides, the CDR3 is TGTGCCAGCAGCGGAACCGGGACAGGGTCATTTGGCTCCTACAATGAGCAGTTCTTC. Encoded protein: CASSGTGTGSFGSYNEQFF.

The CDR3 loop reads CASSPYSGNTIYF. DNA of the CDR3: TGTGCCAGCAGCCCCTACTCTGGAAACACCATATATTTT. V gene TRBV12-3 or TRBV12-4 combines with J gene TRBJ1-3; no clear D gene. Trimming left V 6 bases short and J 0 bases short, with 6 bases between. This CDR3 is 13 amino acids long.

The chain links TRBV12-3 or TRBV12-4 to TRBJ1-5; TRBD1 aligns across 7 bases. There are 18 residues in the CDR3. Trimming took 3 bases from V and 2 from J; bases not matched to a gene: 13. The CDR3 nucleotides are TGTGCCAGCAGTTTTTCCCGTACAGGGGCGGAGGGCAATCAGCCCCAGCATTTT. Translation gives CASSFSRTGAEGNQPQHF.

The chain recombines TRBV7-2 with TRBJ2-5; D unresolved. Germline V gives CDR1 SGHTA, CDR2 FQGNSA. This CDR3 spans 13 amino acids. V lost 5 bases and J 5 bases, leaving 12 bases between the germline ends. The CDR3 loop reads CASSVVRLETQYF. CDR3 coding DNA: TGTGCCAGCAGCGTTGTCAGGCTGGAGACCCAGTACTTC.

The rearrangement joins TRBV29-1 to TRBJ2-3; TRBD1 aligns across 10 bases. This CDR3 has 14 residues. V lost 5 bases to trimming and J lost 2 bases; unmatched junction nucleotides: 4. Germline-derived CDR1 and CDR2 are SQVTM and ANQGSEA. The CDR3 here is CSVRQGANTDTQYF. DNA of the CDR3: TGCAGCGTTCGACAGGGGGCCAACACAGATACGCAGTATTTT.

In DNA form, the CDR3 reads TGTGCCTGGAGTGTAAGGGTTAATGAAAAACTGTTTTTT. Its translation is CAWSVRVNEKLFF. This chain uses TRBV30 with TRBJ1-4; D unresolved. The CDR3 spans 13 residues. Germline CDR1 GTSNPN, CDR2 SVGIG (reference sequence). V was cut by 0 bases and J by 4 bases, with 6 bases left in between.

For the CDR3, the DNA is TGCAGCGTTGCACAGGGGGACACTGAAGCTTTCTTT. Translating gives CSVAQGDTEAFF. This chain joins TRBV29-1 and TRBJ1-1, with 8 bases aligning to TRBD1. Germline CDR1 reads SQVTM; CDR2 reads ANQGSEA. This CDR3 contains 12 residues. V shed 4 bases, J shed 3 bases, and the junction held 1 base outside the gene matches.

The chain is built from TRBV24-1 and TRBJ2-6; possibly TRBD1 for D (6 bases). This CDR3 is built from 14 residues. The germline CDR1 and CDR2 sequences are KGHDR and SFDVKD. V lost 12 bases, J lost 0 bases, and 11 bases lay in between. The DNA of the CDR3 is TGTGCCCCGCGGACAGACTCTGGGGCCAACGTCCTGACTTTC. It yields the protein CAPRTDSGANVLTF.

The chain couples TRBV7-2 to TRBJ2-5, with a weak D call TRBD2 (5 bases). V lost 1 base, J lost 4 bases, and 16 bases lay in between. Per the germline V gene, CDR1 is SGHTA and CDR2 is FQGNSA. The CDR3 totals 16 residues. CDR3 sequence (DNA): TGTGCCAGCAGCTTAGTGGGCACTAGTCCGGGAGAGACCCAGTACTTC. The encoded protein is CASSLVGTSPGETQYF.

V usage is TRBV9 and J usage is TRBJ2-1; D not resolved. V lost 0 bases, J lost 6 bases, and 7 bases lay in between. The CDR3 covers 13 residues. Germline CDR1 SGDLS, CDR2 YYNGEE. This CDR3 reads CASSVGPVNEQFF. The CDR3 bases are TGTGCCAGCAGCGTAGGGCCGGTCAATGAGCAGTTCTTC. The full variable domain, its missing parts supplied by reference TRBV9 and TRBJ2-1, is DSGVTQTPKHLITATGQRVTLRCSPRSGDLSVYWYQQSLDQGLQFLIQYYNGEERAKGNILERFSAQQFPDLHSELNLSSLELGDSALYFCASSVGPVNEQFFGPGTRLTVL.

V usage is TRBV9 and J usage is TRBJ2-5; the D gene is possibly TRBD2 (5 bases). V was pared by 7 bases and J by 1 base, with 11 bases between. Per germline, CDR1 SGDLS and CDR2 YYNGEE. The CDR3 consists of 13 residues. For the CDR3, the DNA is TGTGCCAGCTGTTCCGGGATCCAAGAGACCCAGTACTTC. It encodes CASCSGIQETQYF.

V is TRBV6-2 or TRBV6-3 and J is TRBJ2-1; 8 bases are shared with TRBD1. V was clipped by 4 bases and J by 7 bases; unmatched bases: 3. CDR1 and CDR2 from the germline V gene are MNHEY and SVGEGT. The CDR3 spans 13 residues. In DNA, the CDR3 is TGTGCCAGCAGTTCGCAGGGGGCTAATGAGCAGTTCTTC. As protein: CASSSQGANEQFF.

This chain joins TRBV20-1 and TRBJ2-3; the D call may be TRBD1 or TRBD2 (5 bases each). The CDR3 has 15 residues. The V end was cut by 1 base, the J end by 1 base, with 12 bases between. The germline V gene has CDR1 DFQATT and CDR2 SNEGSKA (reference sequence). The CDR3 loop is CSARGVRGRTDTQYF. The CDR3 nucleotides are TGCAGTGCTAGAGGCGTTCGGGGACGCACAGATACGCAGTATTTT.

This chain's CDR3 is CASSIIRGGPNTGELFF. In nucleotides, the CDR3 is TGTGCCAGCAGTATAATCCGGGGGGGACCGAACACCGGGGAGCTGTTTTTT. The V and J genes are TRBV12-3 or TRBV12-4 and TRBJ2-2; 8 bases agree with TRBD2. V trimming: 5 bases; J trimming: 0 bases; junction bases outside the gene matches: 8. The CDR3 runs to 17 residues.

Here the CDR3 reads CASSGGPGQGGNYGYTF. Written as DNA, the CDR3 is TGTGCCAGCAGCGGAGGACCCGGACAGGGTGGCAACTATGGCTACACCTTC. This chain uses TRBV6-1 with TRBJ1-2; TRBD1 matches at 8 bases. V lost 6 bases, J lost 2 bases, and 14 bases stayed unmatched. The CDR3 loop spans 17 amino acids. The germline V gene has CDR1 MNHNS and CDR2 SASEGT.

The chain has TRBV7-3 and TRBJ2-1, with 9 bases that match TRBD1. Trimming at V came to 2 bases and at J to 4 bases, leaving 6 bases not matched to a gene. CDR3 size: 16 residues. Germline V CDR1 and CDR2: SGHTA, FQGTGA. The DNA of the CDR3 is TGTGCCAGCAGCTTAGAAGGACAGGGGAATTACAATGAGCAGTTCTTC. Translation gives CASSLEGQGNYNEQFF.

This clonotype was counted a single time. The chain combines TRBV6-5 with TRBJ1-2, with D possibly matching TRBD1 (5 bases). Germline V lookup: CDR1 MNHEY, CDR2 SVGAGI. The CDR3 consists of 14 residues. V was pared by 0 bases and J by 8 bases, with 13 bases between. CDR3 sequence: CASSYSSGTLGYTF. In nucleotides, the CDR3 is TGTGCCAGCAGTTACTCGTCAGGGACGCTGGGCTACACCTTC.

The chain recombines TRBV27 with TRBJ2-2; TRBD1 agrees at 11 bases. J lost 3 bases, V lost 6 bases, and 6 bases had no gene match. The CDR3 sequence is 16 residues long. Germline CDR1 MNHEY, CDR2 SMNVEV (reference sequence). The CDR3 reads CASREGQGVYTGELFF. In DNA, the CDR3 is TGTGCCAGCAGGGAGGGACAGGGGGTGTACACCGGGGAGCTGTTTTTT.

This clonotype has a single count. V usage is TRBV20-1 and J usage is TRBJ2-7; TRBD1 might be the D (6 bases). Trimming left V 5 bases short and J 2 bases short, with 16 bases between. Germline V lookup: CDR1 DFQATT, CDR2 SNEGSKA (reference sequence). The CDR3 covers 14 residues. DNA of the CDR3: TGCAGTGCTGAGGGTCCCAGGGGTGCCTACGAGCAGTACTTC. Its translation is CSAEGPRGAYEQYF.

This clonotype showed up just once. The chain carries TRBV29-1 and TRBJ1-2; TRBD1 aligns across 7 bases. From germline, CDR1 is SQVTM and CDR2 ANQGSEA. J gave up 6 bases and V 8 bases, and 15 bases lay outside the gene matches. The CDR3 is made up of 14 amino acids. The CDR3 DNA reads TGCAGCCATGTCGTATGGGGACAGACGAATGGCTACACCTTC. Amino acids: CSHVVWGQTNGYTF. Using reference TRBV29-1 and TRBJ1-2 for the parts outside the CDR3, the full variable domain is SAVISQKPSRDICQRGTSLTIQCQVDSQVTMMFWYRQQPGQSLTLIATANQGSEATYESGFVIDKFPISRPNLTFSTLTVSNMSPEDSSIYLCSHVVWGQTNGYTFGSGTRLTVV.

This chain uses TRBV6-5 with TRBJ2-3; D not certain. CDR3 length equals 17 residues. CDR1 and CDR2 (germline): MNHEY, SVGAGI. Trimming removed 0 bases at V and 1 base at J, with 14 bases between. The CDR3 nucleotides read TGTGCCAGCAGTTACTCCAATAAGCCTGGAGGCACAGATACGCAGTATTTT. This sequence encodes CASSYSNKPGGTDTQYF.

The gene calls are TRBV4-3 and TRBJ2-1; maybe TRBD1 (6 bases). V dropped 0 bases and J dropped 8 bases, with 17 bases sitting between them. This CDR3 comprises 16 residues. Germline lookup yields CDR1 LGHNA and CDR2 YSLEER. CDR3 protein: CASSQDRSRGTHEQFF. In DNA, the CDR3 is TGCGCCAGCAGCCAAGATAGGTCCAGGGGCACCCATGAGCAGTTCTTC.

J is TRBJ1-3 and V is TRBV25-1; D not resolved. CDR1 MGHDK and CDR2 SYGVNS come from the germline V gene. The CDR3 is 12 residues long. V shed 6 bases and J shed 0 bases, with 3 bases lying between them. The CDR3, as DNA: TGTGCCAGCAGGAGCTCTGGAAACACCATATATTTT. It encodes CASRSSGNTIYF.

The chain has TRBV3-1 and TRBJ1-6, with D possibly matching TRBD1 (5 bases). V lost 4 bases, J lost 6 bases, and 10 bases lay in between. Germline V gene lookup returns CDR1 LGHDT and CDR2 YNNKEL (reference sequence). This CDR3 is built from 14 residues. CDR3 in DNA: TGTGCCAGCAGCCCGACAGTCGGTAATTCACCCCTCCACTTT. Protein product: CASSPTVGNSPLHF. Based on the CDR3 plus reference TRBV3-1 and TRBJ1-6, the full variable domain is DTAVSQTPKYLVTQMGNDKSIKCEQNLGHDTMYWYKQDSKKFLKIMFSYNNKELIINETVPNRFSPKSPDKAHLNLHINSLELGDSAVYFCASSPTVGNSPLHFGNGTRLTVT.

This clonotype was seen more than once but under ten times. This chain joins TRBV7-9 and TRBJ1-2; D is unresolved. The CDR3 contains 12 residues. Germline V CDR1 and CDR2: SEHNR, FQNEAQ (reference sequence). Trimming shortened V by 5 bases and J by 4 bases, and 8 bases separated the two germline ends. The CDR3 spells CASSPSIYGYTF. CDR3 in DNA: TGTGCCAGCAGCCCCAGTATCTATGGCTACACCTTC.

V is TRBV3-1 and J is TRBJ1-1; weak D call: TRBD1 (6 bases). The germline V gene encodes CDR1 LGHDT and CDR2 YNNKEL (reference sequence). Trimming removed 9 bases from V and 0 bases from J, with 20 bases in between. The CDR3 has 16 amino acids. CDR3 DNA: TGTGCCAGTAAAAGGGGGGGAAGGGGGATGAACACTGAAGCTTTCTTT. Translating it yields CASKRGGRGMNTEAFF. Complete variable domain (other parts from reference TRBV3-1 and TRBJ1-1): DTAVSQTPKYLVTQMGNDKSIKCEQNLGHDTMYWYKQDSKKFLKIMFSYNNKELIINETVPNRFSPKSPDKAHLNLHINSLELGDSAVYFCASKRGGRGMNTEAFFGQGTRLTVV.

V gene TRBV6-1 combines with J gene TRBJ1-1; TRBD1 is a possible D gene (6 bases). With 10 bases removed from V and 5 bases from J, the gap between germline ends came to 32 bases. The CDR3 is made up of 18 amino acids. Germline V gene data show CDR1 as MNHNS and CDR2 as SASEGT. DNA for the CDR3: TGTGCCACCGAAAAAGGGGGACCGGGCGCTGCAAAGCGGACTGAAGCTTTCTTT. Residues: CATEKGGPGAAKRTEAFF.

This clonotype was seen only a few times. The chain carries TRBV7-3 and TRBJ2-2, with 9 bases identical to TRBD2. Germline lookup yields CDR1 SGHTA and CDR2 FQGTGA. V was pared by 9 bases and J by 1 base, with 6 bases of the junction left unmatched. This CDR3 comprises 15 residues. The CDR3 DNA follows: TGTGCCAGTCGGCGGGGGGGGATGAACACCGGGGAGCTGTTTTTT. Amino acid sequence: CASRRGGMNTGELFF.